This entry features one TCR beta chain sequence. CDR1 is SGDLS and CDR2 is YYNGEE in the germline V gene. The CDR3 has 18 residues. Trimming cost V 3 bases and J 2 bases; bases outside gene matches: 11. Original analysis: Estimation of nucleated cell counts was performed using reference gene primer amplification. Some clones are missing from TCRdb's copy, which holds only in-frame ones; the method was immunoSEQ multiplex PCR. V and J calls and clone size come straight from that table; D and trimming were deduced from the DNA. The data show some 120,000 clones, with 86% seen just once and about 5.7% held by the top ten. The sample originates from a study of blood T cell repertoires in COVID-19. Study background: PBMCs, B-cell-depleted T cells, or T cells provided the cDNA or gDNA that made up the material.

The genes are TRBV9 and TRBJ1-6; 7 bases line up with TRBD1. Sequenced input: peripheral blood. This TCR derives from a human donor in a cohort sampled during active COVID-19. CDR3 DNA sequence: TGTGCCAGCAGCGGCAGTCGGGAAGGGGGCACCTATAATTCACCCCTCCACTTT. The encoded protein is CASSGSREGGTYNSPLHF. Drawing the rest from reference TRBV9 and TRBJ1-6, the complete variable domain is DSGVTQTPKHLITATGQRVTLRCSPRSGDLSVYWYQQSLDQGLQFLIQYYNGEERAKGNILERFSAQQFPDLHSELNLSSLELGDSALYFCASSGSREGGTYNSPLHFGNGTRLTVT.